The rows below give T cell receptor beta chains drawn from one sample of a study of T cells in Graves' hyperthyroidism and ophthalmopathy. One entry per CDR3 protein, called by TCRdb with MiXCR from the multiplex PCR reads. The data show nearly 250,000 distinct CDR3 sequences, with approximately 23% seen just once and approximately 35% held by the top ten. Sequenced material: blood. The receptors come from a woman aged 40 to 55 with Graves' ophthalmopathy. CDR3s include the opening cysteine and the closing phenylalanine or tryptophan. Fields, in order: V gene, clone size, J gene, D gene, CDR3 DNA, CDR3 protein. A D gene is named only where the DNA matches it firmly. Part of the rows lack a size; the others show once, few, many or a class for expanded clones.

v_call: TRBV13
clone_size: many
j_call: TRBJ2-5
d_call: -
cdr3_nt: TGTGCCAGCAGCTTAGGACAGGGAATTTCGCTACAACAAGAGACCCAGTACTTC
cdr3_aa: CASSLGQGISLQQETQYF

v_call: TRBV7-2
clone_size: many
j_call: TRBJ2-7
d_call: -
cdr3_nt: TGTGCCAGCAGCTTAGCTGGGGGGGGCAGATACGAGCAGTACTTC
cdr3_aa: CASSLAGGGRYEQYF

v_call: TRBV20-1
clone_size: many
j_call: TRBJ2-7
d_call: -
cdr3_nt: TGCAGTGCTAGAGAGCCGGGAAGAAGCTCCTACGAGCAGTACTTC
cdr3_aa: CSAREPGRSSYEQYF

v_call: TRBV6-2/TRBV6-3
clone_size: many
j_call: TRBJ2-7
d_call: TRBD2
cdr3_nt: TGTGCCAGCAGTTACTCGGGACTAGCAGGTAACTACGAGCAGTACTTC
cdr3_aa: CASSYSGLAGNYEQYF

v_call: TRBV12-3/TRBV12-4
clone_size: many
j_call: TRBJ2-7
d_call: TRBD2
cdr3_nt: TGTGCCAGCAGCTCGGGACTAGCGGCTTCCTACGAGCAGTACTTC
cdr3_aa: CASSSGLAASYEQYF

v_call: TRBV19
clone_size: many
j_call: TRBJ1-1
d_call: -
cdr3_nt: TGTGCCAGTAACATAGGGATGACTGAAGCTTTCTTT
cdr3_aa: CASNIGMTEAFF

v_call: TRBV7-2
clone_size: few
j_call: TRBJ1-1
d_call: -
cdr3_nt: TGTGCCAGCAGCTTAAGGGGGGACGGAACTGAAGCTTTCTTT
cdr3_aa: CASSLRGDGTEAFF

v_call: TRBV30
clone_size: few
j_call: TRBJ1-6
d_call: -
cdr3_nt: TGTGCCTGGAGCTCGGAGGACGGGAGCTCCTATAATTCACCCCTCCACTTT
cdr3_aa: CAWSSEDGSSYNSPLHF

v_call: TRBV6-2/TRBV6-3
clone_size: many
j_call: TRBJ2-2
d_call: -
cdr3_nt: TGTGCCACTAGTCTCTCGTTCATCGGGGAGCTGTTTTTT
cdr3_aa: CATSLSFIGELFF

v_call: TRBV30
clone_size: many
j_call: TRBJ1-5
d_call: -
cdr3_nt: TGTGCCTGGAGCTCCTCAGGGACTCAGCCCCAGCATTTT
cdr3_aa: CAWSSSGTQPQHF

v_call: TRBV12-3/TRBV12-4
clone_size: many
j_call: TRBJ1-2
d_call: TRBD1
cdr3_nt: TGTGCCAGCAGTTTCAGGGGGGAAAGGGGCTACACCTTC
cdr3_aa: CASSFRGERGYTF

v_call: TRBV2
clone_size: many
j_call: TRBJ1-1
d_call: TRBD1
cdr3_nt: TGTGCCAGCAGTGCAGATCAGGGGGGTGAAGCTTTCTTT
cdr3_aa: CASSADQGGEAFF

v_call: TRBV10-3
clone_size: many
j_call: TRBJ2-3
d_call: TRBD2
cdr3_nt: TGTGCCATCAGTCAGAGTCCGGGACTAGCGGGACCAACCACAGATACGCAGTATTTT
cdr3_aa: CAISQSPGLAGPTTDTQYF

v_call: TRBV12-3/TRBV12-4
clone_size: few
j_call: TRBJ1-5
d_call: -
cdr3_nt: TGTGCCAGCAGGACTGGCGTGGGGGCGGGTCAGCCCCAGCGTTTT
cdr3_aa: CASRTGVGAGQPQRF

v_call: TRBV7-3
clone_size: many
j_call: TRBJ2-3
d_call: TRBD2
cdr3_nt: TGTGCCAGCAGCCCAGGACTAGTGTCAGATACGCAGTATTTT
cdr3_aa: CASSPGLVSDTQYF

v_call: TRBV2
clone_size: many
j_call: TRBJ2-5
d_call: TRBD1
cdr3_nt: TGTGCCAGCAGTATCCGGGACAGGGCCCTTACCCAGTACTTC
cdr3_aa: CASSIRDRALTQYF

v_call: TRBV6-2/TRBV6-3
clone_size: -
j_call: TRBJ2-5
d_call: -
cdr3_nt: TGTGCCAGCAGTTCAACGGACAGAGAGACCCAGTACTTC
cdr3_aa: CASSSTDRETQYF

v_call: TRBV12-3/TRBV12-4
clone_size: many
j_call: TRBJ1-1
d_call: -
cdr3_nt: TGTGCCAGCACAGGGGCCCTTACATACGCTGAAGCTTTCTTT
cdr3_aa: CASTGALTYAEAFF

v_call: TRBV28
clone_size: -
j_call: TRBJ2-4
d_call: -
cdr3_nt: TGTGCCAGCAGTTTATCGAGTAGGTGGAACATTCAGTACTTC
cdr3_aa: CASSLSSRWNIQYF

v_call: TRBV7-8
clone_size: many
j_call: TRBJ1-2
d_call: -
cdr3_nt: TGTGCCAGCAGCGACGGACAACCGGGGGGCTACACCTTC
cdr3_aa: CASSDGQPGGYTF

v_call: TRBV24-1
clone_size: -
j_call: TRBJ1-1
d_call: TRBD1
cdr3_nt: TGTGCCACAGGGGCAGGGGGCACTGAAGCTTTCTTT
cdr3_aa: CATGAGGTEAFF

v_call: TRBV24-1
clone_size: many
j_call: TRBJ1-5
d_call: -
cdr3_nt: TGTGCCACCCAAGGAGGGGGCAATCAGCCCCAGCATTTT
cdr3_aa: CATQGGGNQPQHF

v_call: TRBV11-2
clone_size: -
j_call: TRBJ2-7
d_call: -
cdr3_nt: TGCGCCAGCGGCTTCACGGGGGACGCATACGAGCAGTACTTC
cdr3_aa: CASGFTGDAYEQYF

v_call: TRBV25-1
clone_size: many
j_call: TRBJ2-5
d_call: -
cdr3_nt: TGTGCCAGCAGTACCCCTGCGGGGGCTGGGGAGACCCAGTACTTC
cdr3_aa: CASSTPAGAGETQYF

v_call: TRBV29-1
clone_size: many
j_call: TRBJ2-5
d_call: -
cdr3_nt: TGCAGCGTTGAGGGCAGGGGAGAAGAGACCCAGTACTTC
cdr3_aa: CSVEGRGEETQYF

v_call: TRBV20-1
clone_size: few
j_call: TRBJ1-5
d_call: -
cdr3_nt: TGCAGTGCTAGAGTGGAAAGACAGAATCAGCCCCAGCTTTTT
cdr3_aa: CSARVERQNQPQLF